This T cell receptor beta chain was sequenced in a study of T cells after yellow fever vaccination. On the study more broadly: SMART-Seq v4 Ultra Low Input prepared libraries from low-cell fractions.

Findings and limits, study-wide: Post-booster repertoires contained most primary-vaccination clones again (roughly 96% CD4, less than 90% CD8).

5'RACE template switching added a universal primer site and UMIs to TCR cDNA. MiXCR, run by TCRdb on the 5' RACE reads, gives a single entry per CDR3 protein. The sample gives some 320,000 distinct CDR3 sequences, around 4.5% of which show up once; approximately 19% is in the top ten. This clonotype was observed at least ten times. Its antigen is unidentified. The TCR was taken from a man aged 18 to 29 who received the YFV17D yellow fever vaccine. Sequencing was performed on PBMCs, taken 15 days after the yellow fever booster vaccination.

CDR3 in amino acids: CSVSRGGNEQFF. In DNA, the CDR3 is TGCAGCGTATCCCGGGGGGGCAATGAGCAGTTCTTC. The chain links TRBV29-1 to TRBJ2-1; 8 bases agree with TRBD2. CDR3 size: 12 residues. Germline assignment: CDR1 SQVTM and CDR2 ANQGSEA. Losses at the gene ends were 6 bases for V and 6 bases for J; bases not matched to a gene: 4.